One TCR beta chain is described in this entry. One junction end does not reproduce the germline sequence, and a read error may be involved. These data belong to a study of Graves' ophthalmopathy and Graves' hyperthyroidism. Transcripts of RNA were the source for amplifying TCR beta CDR3 regions. Second-round multiplex PCR came after first-round RT-PCR with HTBI primers. TCRdb redid the calling of the multiplex PCR reads with MiXCR, one entry per CDR3 protein. The table lists around 15,000 distinct CDR3 sequences, 45% to 55% of them singletons, with 25% in the top ten. The hyperthyroidism patients had a new diagnosis of under 2 months' duration and were aged 18 to 65. Isolation of PBMCs was performed using roughly 10 ml of fresh peripheral blood. Germline assignment: CDR1 LNHNV and CDR2 YYDKDF (reference sequence). The CDR3 loop spans 15 amino acids.

V is TRBV15 and J is TRBJ1-3, with 7 bases lining up with TRBD1. Sequences were obtained from peripheral blood. The sequence derives from a woman between 40 and 55 years old with stable Graves' hyperthyroidism. Here the CDR3 DNA reads TGTGCCACCACCGGGACAGCCCTCTCTGGGAACACCATATATTTT. The encoded protein is CATTGTALSGNTIYF.